The T cell receptor beta chain under discussion was sequenced for a study of graft-versus-host responses after intestinal transplantation. Here immunoSEQ multiplex PCR was the method, and the copy in TCRdb shows in-frame clones only, minus some. This table has roughly 96,000 clones, 75% to 95% appearing once. The J segment lost 5 bases and the V segment lost 5 bases, leaving 4 bases of the junction unmatched. The germline V gene encodes CDR1 SGHVS and CDR2 FNYEAQ. The CDR3 covers 13 residues. As regards this clone: The antigen is unknown.

The gene calls are TRBV7-6 and TRBJ2-5, with 8 bases lining up with TRBD2. The sequenced sample was unstimulated CD8+ T cells sorted from spleen or lymph node cells, obtained before intestinal transplant. This clonotype was sampled from a human donor who received an intestinal transplant. The CDR3 protein is CASSLLAAETQYF. The CDR3 nucleotides are TGTGCCAGCAGCCTACTAGCGGCGGAGACCCAGTACTTC.